This TCR beta chain was retrieved from a study of blood T cell repertoires in COVID-19. As for the study in general: Both acute and convalescent COVID-19 samples were obtained from the United States, Italy and Spain. In each case, the material was cDNA or gDNA derived from T cells, B-cell-depleted T cells, or PBMCs.

Germline values: CDR1 SGHRS, CDR2 YFSETQ. V was pared by 2 bases and J by 3 bases, with 10 bases between. CDR3 length: 14 residues. Per the original data handling: Nucleated cell number was recorded as an estimate derived from reference gene primer amplification. The protocol was immunoSEQ multiplex PCR, while the TCRdb copy is restricted to in-frame clones and leaves out a portion. Clonal size and the V and J genes are those of that table, whereas D and trimming came from the DNA. Among over 30,000 clones listed, around 87% were seen once. This sequence joins TRBV5-1 and TRBJ2-3, with D unclear. What was sequenced was peripheral blood. This TCR was recovered from a man older than 75 with active COVID-19. In DNA form, the CDR3 reads TGCGCCAGCAGCTTCAACAGATTTACAGATACGCAGTATTTT. This encodes CASSFNRFTDTQYF. The full variable domain, rest sourced from reference TRBV5-1 and TRBJ2-3, is KAGVTQTPRYLIKTRGQQVTLSCSPISGHRSVSWYQQTPGQGLQFLFEYFSETQRNKGNFPGRFSGRQFSNSRSEMNVSTLELGDSALYLCASSFNRFTDTQYFGPGTRLTVL.